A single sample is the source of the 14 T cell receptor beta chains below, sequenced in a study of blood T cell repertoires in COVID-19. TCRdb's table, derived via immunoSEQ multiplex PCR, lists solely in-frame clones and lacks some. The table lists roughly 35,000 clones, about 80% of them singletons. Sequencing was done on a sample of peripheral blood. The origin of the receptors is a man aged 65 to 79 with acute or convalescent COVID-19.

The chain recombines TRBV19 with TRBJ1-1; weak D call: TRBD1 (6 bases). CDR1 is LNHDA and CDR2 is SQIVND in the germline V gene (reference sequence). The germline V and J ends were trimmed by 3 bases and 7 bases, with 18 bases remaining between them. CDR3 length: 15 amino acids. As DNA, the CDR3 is TGTGCCAGTAGTATTCTTCCGGGACAAGGGTATGAAGCTTTCTTT. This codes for CASSILPGQGYEAFF.

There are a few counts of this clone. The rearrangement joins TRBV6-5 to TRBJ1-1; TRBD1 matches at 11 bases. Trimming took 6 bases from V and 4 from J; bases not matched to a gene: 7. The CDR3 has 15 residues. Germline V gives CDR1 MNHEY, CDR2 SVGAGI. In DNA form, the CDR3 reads TGTGCCAGCAGGGGGACAGGGGGAGGGCCCACTGAAGCTTTCTTT. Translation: CASRGTGGGPTEAFF.

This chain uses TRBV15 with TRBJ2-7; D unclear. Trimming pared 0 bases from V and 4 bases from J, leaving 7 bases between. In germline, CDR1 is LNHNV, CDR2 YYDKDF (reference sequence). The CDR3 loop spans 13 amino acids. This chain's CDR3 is CATSRDIPYEQYF. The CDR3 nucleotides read TGTGCCACCAGCAGAGATATCCCTTACGAGCAGTACTTC.

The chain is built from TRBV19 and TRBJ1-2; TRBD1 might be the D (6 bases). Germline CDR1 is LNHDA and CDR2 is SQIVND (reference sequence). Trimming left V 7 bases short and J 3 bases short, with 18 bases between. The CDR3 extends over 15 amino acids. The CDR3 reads CASNRDNLVDYGYTF. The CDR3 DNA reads TGTGCCAGTAACCGGGACAACTTGGTGGACTATGGCTACACCTTC.

The CDR3 nucleotides read TGTGCCACCAGTGATTCAACAGGGGGACCTTCACCCTACGAGCAGTACTTC. Residues: CATSDSTGGPSPYEQYF. The chain recombines TRBV24-1 with TRBJ2-7, with 8 bases that match TRBD1. The CDR3 covers 17 residues. V shed 2 bases and J 2 bases; nucleotides not matched to a gene: 10. The germline V gene has CDR1 KGHDR and CDR2 SFDVKD.

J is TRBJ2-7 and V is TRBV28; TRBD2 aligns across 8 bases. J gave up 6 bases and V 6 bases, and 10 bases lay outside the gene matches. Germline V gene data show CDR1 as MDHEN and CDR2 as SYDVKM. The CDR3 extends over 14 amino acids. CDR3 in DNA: TGTGCCAGCAGGCCGGGGGGGGGCCCCTCCGAGCAGTACTTC. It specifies CASRPGGGPSEQYF.

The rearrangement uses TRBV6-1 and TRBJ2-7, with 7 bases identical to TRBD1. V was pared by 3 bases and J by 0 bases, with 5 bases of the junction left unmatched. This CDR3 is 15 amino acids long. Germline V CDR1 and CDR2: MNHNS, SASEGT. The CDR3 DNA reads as TGTGCCAGCAGTGAGGGACAGCAAATCTCCTACGAGCAGTACTTC. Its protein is CASSEGQQISYEQYF.

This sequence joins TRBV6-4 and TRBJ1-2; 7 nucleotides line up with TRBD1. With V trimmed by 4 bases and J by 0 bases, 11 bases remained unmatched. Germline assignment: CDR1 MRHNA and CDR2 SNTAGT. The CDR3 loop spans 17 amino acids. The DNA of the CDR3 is TGTGCCAGCAGTGGTCTCGACAGGGCCGGTTCTAACTATGGCTACACCTTC. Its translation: CASSGLDRAGSNYGYTF.

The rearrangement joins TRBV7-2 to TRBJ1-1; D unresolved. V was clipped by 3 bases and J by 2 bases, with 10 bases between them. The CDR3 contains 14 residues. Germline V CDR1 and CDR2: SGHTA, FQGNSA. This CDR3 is CASSLNTFNTEAFF. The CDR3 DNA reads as TGTGCCAGCAGCTTGAACACCTTTAACACTGAAGCTTTCTTT.

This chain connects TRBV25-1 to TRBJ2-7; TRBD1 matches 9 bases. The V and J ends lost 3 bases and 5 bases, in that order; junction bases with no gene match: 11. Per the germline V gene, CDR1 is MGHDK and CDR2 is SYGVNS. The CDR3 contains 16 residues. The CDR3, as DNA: TGTGCCAGCAGTGATGAGGGACAGGGATTTTTCCACGAGCAGTACTTC. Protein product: CASSDEGQGFFHEQYF.

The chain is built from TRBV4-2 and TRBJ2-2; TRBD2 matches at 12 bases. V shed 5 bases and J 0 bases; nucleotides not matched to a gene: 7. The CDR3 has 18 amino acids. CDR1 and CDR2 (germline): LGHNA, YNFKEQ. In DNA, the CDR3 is TGTGCCAGCAGCACGACTAGCGGGAGAATCGCGAACACCGGGGAGCTGTTTTTT. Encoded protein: CASSTTSGRIANTGELFF.

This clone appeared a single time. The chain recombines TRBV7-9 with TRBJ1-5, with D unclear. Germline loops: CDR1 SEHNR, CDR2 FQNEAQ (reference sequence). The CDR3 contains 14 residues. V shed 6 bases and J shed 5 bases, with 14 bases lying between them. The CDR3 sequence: CASSQEGGDQPQHF. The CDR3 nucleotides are TGTGCCAGCAGTCAAGAGGGCGGGGATCAGCCCCAGCATTTT.

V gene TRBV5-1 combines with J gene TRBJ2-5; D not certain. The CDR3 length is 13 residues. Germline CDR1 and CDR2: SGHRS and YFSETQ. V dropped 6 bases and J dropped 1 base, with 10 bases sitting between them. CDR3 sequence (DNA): TGCGCCAGCAAGGAGAACCCCCAAGAGACCCAGTACTTC. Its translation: CASKENPQETQYF.

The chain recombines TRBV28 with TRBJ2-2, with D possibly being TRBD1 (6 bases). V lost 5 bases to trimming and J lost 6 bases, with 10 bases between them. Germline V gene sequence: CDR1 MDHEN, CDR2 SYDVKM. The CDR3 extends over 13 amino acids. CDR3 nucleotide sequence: TGTGCCAGCAGTATTACAGGGTCCGGGGAGCTGTTTTTT. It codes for CASSITGSGELFF.